One TCR beta chain is described in this entry. Its target is not known. The data are from a study of blood T cells in healthy people across ages. Study findings and constraints: Roughly linear declines in TCR beta diversity per million T cells occurred with age.

The CDR3 runs 14 residues. Trimming stripped 2 bases from V and 1 base from J, with 6 bases between. Per the germline V gene, CDR1 is LGHNT and CDR2 is FRNRAP. Primers used in a second PCR of roughly 6 to 12 cycles were a sample-barcoded 5' primer and a J-beta primer mix. Using its own MiXCR run on the 5' RACE reads, TCRdb lists one record per CDR3 protein. Of some 1.4 million distinct CDR3 sequences listed, around two fifths were seen once; the top ten hold under 8%. Material for sequencing was blood. The sequence derives from a woman between 18 and 29 years old in good health. V gene TRBV12-5 combines with J gene TRBJ2-1, with D possibly being TRBD2 (5 bases). The CDR3 protein is CASGLTGSYNEQFF. DNA for the CDR3: TGTGCTAGTGGTTTGACGGGATCCTACAATGAGCAGTTCTTC.